These 22 T cell receptor beta chains were sequenced from one sample in a study of PD-1 blockade in classical Hodgkin lymphoma. In every patient, relapse followed autologous stem cell transplantation, while exposure to brentuximab vedotin differed. The assay was immunoSEQ multiplex PCR, and TCRdb's table has in-frame clones only and misses some. The data contain 45,000 to 50,000 clones, 80% of them singletons. Material: peripheral blood mononuclear cells (PBMCs), obtained before the second cycle of nivolumab. Receptors originate from a human donor with classical Hodgkin lymphoma.

This chain connects TRBV15 to TRBJ2-1; 10 bases are a match to TRBD2. The CDR3 has 15 residues. V was clipped by 0 bases and J by 8 bases; unmatched bases: 4. CDR1 and CDR2 from the germline V gene are LNHNV and YYDKDF (reference sequence). For the CDR3, the DNA is TGTGCCACCAGCAGAGATCCTAGCGGGAGACATGAGCAGTTCTTC. This gives the protein CATSRDPSGRHEQFF.

V gene TRBV14 combines with J gene TRBJ2-1, with D unresolved. V was shortened by 0 bases and J by 4 bases, with 7 bases between the two germline ends. This CDR3 comprises 14 residues. Germline lookup yields CDR1 SGHDN and CDR2 FVKESK. The CDR3 coding sequence is TGTGCCAGCAGCCAAGATTTCGATTACAATGAGCAGTTCTTC. The encoded protein is CASSQDFDYNEQFF.

This clone was seen once. The J gene is TRBJ2-3, the V gene TRBV15, with unresolved D. The CDR3 extends over 14 amino acids. The germline V and J ends were trimmed by 5 bases and 1 base, with 10 bases remaining between them. Per germline, CDR1 LNHNV and CDR2 YYDKDF (reference sequence). The CDR3 bases are TGTGCCACCAGCGTTAGGAGCGGCACAGATACGCAGTATTTT. The encoded protein is CATSVRSGTDTQYF.

The chain joins TRBV7-9 to TRBJ2-7; 10 bases align to TRBD2. From germline, CDR1 is SEHNR and CDR2 FQNEAQ (reference sequence). The junction had 4 bases not matched to a gene; V was cut back by 1 base and J by 4 bases. The CDR3 length is 15 residues. CDR3 sequence (DNA): TGTGCCAGCAGCTTAGAACCTAGCGGGGGATACGAGCAGTACTTC. Its protein is CASSLEPSGGYEQYF.

This chain connects TRBV9 to TRBJ1-6; D uncertain. This CDR3 region has 12 residues. Germline V gene sequence: CDR1 SGDLS, CDR2 YYNGEE. Trimming took off 2 bases at V and 11 bases at J, with 8 bases between the two ends. The DNA for the CDR3 is TGTGCCAGCAGCGTTGAGACGGCACCCCTCCACTTT. Its protein product is CASSVETAPLHF.

The V and J genes are TRBV7-6 and TRBJ1-1; D is ambiguous. Trimming removed 3 bases from V and 2 bases from J, with 7 bases in between. This CDR3 contains 13 residues. Germline values: CDR1 SGHVS, CDR2 FNYEAQ. The CDR3 loop is CASSFSHNTEAFF. The CDR3 nucleotides read TGTGCCAGCAGCTTTTCGCATAACACTGAAGCTTTCTTT.

The chain uses TRBV5-1 and TRBJ2-3; 11 bases map to TRBD2. CDR1 is SGHRS, CDR2 YFSETQ, per germline. The CDR3 consists of 17 residues. V lost 4 bases and J lost 0; bases outside the gene matches: 7. The CDR3 protein is CASSDLAGGPSTDTQYF. The CDR3 DNA reads TGCGCCAGCAGCGATCTAGCGGGAGGCCCTAGCACAGATACGCAGTATTTT.

Of note for this clone: Its ends do not fully match the called genes, so a read error is possible. The rearrangement links TRBV28 to TRBJ2-4, with D possibly being TRBD2 (5 bases). Looked up from germline, CDR1 is MDHEN and CDR2 is SYDVKM. The CDR3 covers 14 residues. The CDR3 DNA reads as TGTGCCAGCAGCCCGGCGGAGGCCCAAAACTTTCAGTACTTC. This gives the protein CASSPAEAQNFQYF.

As DNA, the CDR3 is TGTGCCAGCAGCTTAGCGGGGACCTACGAGCAGTACTTC. It encodes CASSLAGTYEQYF. V and J are TRBV11-1 and TRBJ2-7; D remains ambiguous. V was shortened by 0 bases and J by 2 bases, with 5 bases between the two germline ends. The germline V gene encodes CDR1 SGHAT and CDR2 FQDESV (reference sequence). The CDR3 runs to 13 residues.

This chain links TRBV10-3 with TRBJ2-5; 8 nucleotides line up with TRBD1. V shed 6 bases and J 3 bases; nucleotides not matched to a gene: 9. The CDR3 loop spans 15 amino acids. In germline, CDR1 is ENHRY, CDR2 SYGVKD. The CDR3 nucleotides read TGTGCCATCAGGGAGAAGACAGGGGAGAAAGAGACCCAGTACTTC. Its translation: CAIREKTGEKETQYF.

This chain links TRBV30 with TRBJ2-2; D unresolved. CDR1 is GTSNPN, CDR2 SVGIG, per germline (reference sequence). Trimming pared 0 bases from V and 4 bases from J, leaving 6 bases between. The CDR3 contains 13 residues. The CDR3 sequence: CAWSVTRTGELFF. CDR3 in DNA: TGTGCCTGGAGTGTGACACGCACCGGGGAGCTGTTTTTT.

The genes are TRBV9 and TRBJ1-2, with D unclear. CDR1 and CDR2 from the germline V gene are SGDLS and YYNGEE. Deletions cut 0 bases from V and 5 bases from J, with 11 bases between. The CDR3 is 14 residues long. The CDR3 DNA reads as TGTGCCAGCAGCGTAGGCGGGGTCAATTATGGCTACACCTTC. This translates into CASSVGGVNYGYTF.

This chain uses TRBV5-6 with TRBJ1-1, with D uncertain. V was trimmed by 1 base and J by 0 bases, leaving 13 bases between them. Germline lookup yields CDR1 SGHDT and CDR2 YYEEEE. The CDR3 totals 16 residues. DNA for the CDR3: TGTGCCAGCAGCTTGTCATTCGGGTTGGTGAACACTGAAGCTTTCTTT. Translating it yields CASSLSFGLVNTEAFF.

The J gene is TRBJ2-2, the V gene TRBV19; D ambiguous. The CDR3 covers 14 residues. V lost 7 bases, J lost 2 bases, and 11 bases lay in between. The germline CDR1 and CDR2 sequences are LNHDA and SQIVND (reference sequence). As DNA, the CDR3 is TGTGCCAGTACCCCCCCAGGAAACACCGGGGAGCTGTTTTTT. It is translated as CASTPPGNTGELFF.

The gene calls are TRBV18 and TRBJ1-1; a possible D gene is TRBD1 (5 bases). This CDR3 spans 15 amino acids. Germline V CDR1 and CDR2: KGHSH, LQKENI. The germline V and J ends were trimmed by 4 bases and 3 bases, with 15 bases remaining between them. The CDR3, as DNA: TGTGCCAGCTCACTAACACGGGGGGATTACACTGAAGCTTTCTTT. It encodes CASSLTRGDYTEAFF.

The V call is TRBV11-3, the J call TRBJ1-2; possibly TRBD1 for D (5 bases). Germline CDR1 is SGHNT and CDR2 is YENEEA. Trimming shortened V by 2 bases and J by 11 bases, and 12 bases separated the two germline ends. CDR3 length: 12 residues. Written as DNA, the CDR3 is TGTGCCAGCAGCTTAAGCAGGGTAGGATACACCTTC. Encoded protein: CASSLSRVGYTF.

The table lists this clone with a few counts. The chain combines TRBV4-3 with TRBJ1-1; D may be TRBD1 (5 bases). The CDR3 has 16 amino acids. Germline CDR1 and CDR2: LGHNA and YSLEER. V dropped 0 bases and J dropped 0 bases, with 11 bases sitting between them. The CDR3 region is CASSQDSRQMNTEAFF. In nucleotides, the CDR3 is TGCGCCAGCAGCCAAGATTCAAGACAGATGAACACTGAAGCTTTCTTT.

This clone was detected only a few times. The chain carries TRBV4-3 and TRBJ1-4; D remains ambiguous. Trimming removed 4 bases at V and 7 bases at J, with 19 bases between. The CDR3 spans 16 residues. Germline assignment: CDR1 LGHNA and CDR2 YSLEER. This chain's CDR3 is CASSRLLMGLGEKLFF. In nucleotides, the CDR3 is TGCGCCAGCAGCCGTCTCCTAATGGGCCTGGGTGAAAAACTGTTTTTT.

This chain connects TRBV6-1 to TRBJ1-2; D is possibly TRBD1 (5 bases). The V gene's germline CDR1 is MNHNS and CDR2 SASEGT. Trimming stripped 0 bases from V and 2 bases from J, with 7 bases between. The CDR3 runs to 14 residues. CDR3 DNA sequence: TGTGCCAGCAGTGAAGCTCGACAGAACTATGGCTACACCTTC. Residues: CASSEARQNYGYTF.

V is TRBV28 and J is TRBJ2-7; 9 positions agree with TRBD2. The germline gives CDR1 MDHEN, CDR2 SYDVKM. Unmatched junction bases numbered 8, after V lost 5 bases and J lost 3 bases. This CDR3 has 15 amino acids. CDR3 sequence: CASSLTSGYNYEQYF. CDR3 coding DNA: TGTGCCAGCAGTCTGACTAGCGGCTACAACTACGAGCAGTACTTC.

This rearrangement joins TRBV7-8 to TRBJ2-3; D possibly corresponds to TRBD2 (6 bases). The CDR3 has 17 residues. Trimming removed 1 base at V and 0 bases at J, with 14 bases between. In germline, CDR1 is SGHVS, CDR2 FQNEAQ. The CDR3 reads CASSLVVAAGSTDTQYF. The CDR3 DNA reads as TGTGCCAGCAGCTTAGTAGTAGCGGCGGGGAGCACAGATACGCAGTATTTT. Using reference TRBV7-8 and TRBJ2-3 for the parts outside the CDR3, the full variable domain is GAGVSQSPRYKVAKRGQDVALRCDPISGHVSLFWYQQALGQGPEFLTYFQNEAQLDKSGLPSDRFFAERPEGSVSTLKIQRTQQEDSAVYLCASSLVVAAGSTDTQYFGPGTRLTVL.

The chain uses TRBV2 and TRBJ1-2; D is ambiguous. Germline assignment: CDR1 SNHLY and CDR2 FYNNEI. The CDR3 consists of 14 residues. Deletions cut 7 bases from V and 7 bases from J, with 19 bases between. CDR3 nucleotides: TGTGCCAGCACCCTGCAGCGGGCCATGTCTGGCTACACCTTC. Amino acids: CASTLQRAMSGYTF.